Detailed here is one TCR beta chain. Sequenced by immunoSEQ multiplex PCR; TCRdb stores in-frame clones only, minus some. In the table there are a few hundred thousand clones, approximately 90% of which are singletons. This sample is part of a study of blood T cell repertoires in COVID-19. Study background: Samples of COVID-19 (acute and convalescent) were obtained from the United States, Italy and Spain.

The CDR3 contains 15 residues. V lost 3 bases and J 2 bases, leaving 14 bases between the germline ends. CDR1 and CDR2 from the germline V gene are MNHNS and SASEGT. The sequenced material came from peripheral blood. V gene TRBV6-1 combines with J gene TRBJ2-7; maybe TRBD2 (6 bases). The origin of this receptor is a man aged 18 to 29 with COVID-19, enrolled during active disease. The CDR3 region has the DNA TGTGCCAGCAGTGAGGGGAGTCTAGCGCCCTACGAGCAGTACTTC. Its protein product is CASSEGSLAPYEQYF.